The 12 T cell receptor beta chains in this list originate from one sample, sequenced in a study of shared clonotypes between healthy human individuals. Assay: immunoSEQ multiplex PCR; the TCRdb copy retains only in-frame clones and omits some. This table has about 2.4 million clones, more than 90% appearing once. The specimen sequenced was naive CD4+ T cells sorted from blood. Subset reported: CD45RA+ positively selected. These receptor sequences come from a man between 18 and 29 years old in good health.

This clone was picked up one time. The chain couples TRBV10-3 to TRBJ2-7, with D perhaps TRBD1 (6 bases). CDR3 size: 15 residues. The V end was cut by 10 bases, the J end by 2 bases, with 21 bases between. Germline V gene sequence: CDR1 ENHRY, CDR2 SYGVKD. CDR3 in DNA: TGTGCCACCGGGGACATCTTGCAGAAGACCTACGAGCAGTACTTC. It translates to CATGDILQKTYEQYF.

The rearrangement links TRBV29-1 to TRBJ1-2; D uncertain. Germline CDR1 and CDR2: SQVTM and ANQGSEA. The CDR3 extends over 15 amino acids. The V end lost 4 bases, the J end lost 2 bases, and 17 bases lay between the germline ends. The CDR3 nucleotides read TGCAGCGTTGGCGGTAATCTTGGGCGGAACTATGGCTACACCTTC. It codes for CSVGGNLGRNYGYTF.

The V gene is TRBV5-1, the J gene TRBJ2-4; unclear D gene. The V gene's germline CDR1 is SGHRS and CDR2 YFSETQ. This CDR3 spans 16 amino acids. Trimming shortened V by 4 bases and J by 0 bases, and 14 bases separated the two germline ends. CDR3 nucleotides: TGCGCCAGCAGCCCGGGCCCACACCTAGCCAAAAACATTCAGTACTTC. Amino acid sequence: CASSPGPHLAKNIQYF.

V gene TRBV18 combines with J gene TRBJ1-1; D gene uncertain. The CDR3 length is 13 residues. CDR1 is KGHSH and CDR2 is LQKENI in the germline V gene. Trimming shortened V by 3 bases and J by 4 bases, and 9 bases separated the two germline ends. The CDR3: CASSPPVATEAFF. DNA for the CDR3: TGTGCCAGCTCACCGCCGGTGGCCACTGAAGCTTTCTTT.

The chain carries TRBV19 and TRBJ1-5; no firm D call. Trimming removed 6 bases from V and 5 bases from J, with 11 bases in between. Germline CDR1 reads LNHDA; CDR2 reads SQIVND (reference sequence). The CDR3 has 13 amino acids. In nucleotides, the CDR3 is TGTGCCAGTAGGCCGACGGATGATCAGCCCCAGCATTTT. Its translation is CASRPTDDQPQHF.

The chain couples TRBV19 to TRBJ2-2; unclear D gene. The CDR3 has 15 residues. In germline, CDR1 is LNHDA, CDR2 SQIVND (reference sequence). Between the trimmed V and J ends, which lost 3 bases and 0 bases, there was a span of 8 bases. CDR3 in DNA: TGTGCCAGTAGTATCGGTTCGTCGAACACCGGGGAGCTGTTTTTT. Its translation is CASSIGSSNTGELFF.

In nucleotides, the CDR3 is TGCGCCAGCAGCTTCTGGGACAGGGTGTCCTCCTATAATTCACCCCTCCACTTT. It translates to CASSFWDRVSSYNSPLHF. V gene TRBV5-1 combines with J gene TRBJ1-6; 9 bases are a match to TRBD1. CDR3 length: 18 residues. V lost 2 bases to trimming and J lost 0 bases; unmatched junction nucleotides: 6. Germline V gene data show CDR1 as SGHRS and CDR2 as YFSETQ. The variable domain in full, completed from reference TRBV5-1 and TRBJ1-6, reads KAGVTQTPRYLIKTRGQQVTLSCSPISGHRSVSWYQQTPGQGLQFLFEYFSETQRNKGNFPGRFSGRQFSNSRSEMNVSTLELGDSALYLCASSFWDRVSSYNSPLHFGNGTRLTVT.

Turning to this clone: Other DNA sequences in this sample translate to the same CDR3. This chain joins TRBV6-5 and TRBJ1-5; D not certain. In germline, CDR1 is MNHEY, CDR2 SVGAGI. Trimming cost V 3 bases and J 4 bases, with 10 bases left between them. CDR3 length equals 14 residues. Here the CDR3 DNA reads TGTGCCAGCAGTTATTCAGAGGGAAATCAGCCCCAGCATTTT. Its translation is CASSYSEGNQPQHF.

The rearrangement joins TRBV5-4 to TRBJ2-2; the D gene is possibly TRBD2 (6 bases). The germline V gene encodes CDR1 SGHNT and CDR2 YYREEE (reference sequence). The CDR3 has 13 amino acids. V gave up 3 bases and J gave up 5 bases, with 8 bases separating them. The CDR3 DNA is TGTGCCAGCAGCTATAGCGGAACCGGGGAGCTGTTTTTT. Its translation: CASSYSGTGELFF. The full variable domain, rest sourced from reference TRBV5-4 and TRBJ2-2, is ETGVTQSPTHLIKTRGQQVTLRCSSQSGHNTVSWYQQALGQGPQFIFQYYREEENGRGNFPPRFSGLQFPNYSSELNVNALELDDSALYLCASSYSGTGELFFGEGSRLTVL.

The chain couples TRBV6-5 to TRBJ2-5, with D hard to call. In germline, CDR1 is MNHEY, CDR2 SVGAGI. V lost 6 bases, J lost 4 bases, and 9 bases lay in between. This CDR3 spans 12 amino acids. The CDR3 loop reads CASSLNGETQYF. The DNA for the CDR3 is TGTGCCAGCAGCTTGAATGGAGAGACCCAGTACTTC.

The CDR3 loop reads CASSFSGGYEQYF. CDR3 nucleotides: TGTGCCAGCAGTTTTAGCGGGGGGTACGAGCAGTACTTC. The rearrangement links TRBV28 to TRBJ2-7; 10 positions match TRBD2. The germline V gene has CDR1 MDHEN and CDR2 SYDVKM. CDR3 size: 13 residues. V lost 3 bases and J lost 4; bases outside the gene matches: 0. The full variable domain, with the rest looked up from reference TRBV28 and TRBJ2-7, is DVKVTQSSRYLVKRTGEKVFLECVQDMDHENMFWYRQDPGLGLRLIYFSYDVKMKEKGDIPEGYSVSREKKERFSLILESASTNQTSMYLCASSFSGGYEQYFGPGTRLTVT.

Notes on this clone: Other DNA sequences in this sample translate to the same CDR3. The chain combines TRBV7-3 with TRBJ2-7, with no clear D. The CDR3 runs 13 residues. V lost 0 bases and J lost 4, with 7 bases in between. CDR1 is SGHTA and CDR2 is FQGTGA in the germline V gene. The CDR3 nucleotides read TGTGCCAGCAGCTTAACTGGCGGATACGAGCAGTACTTC. Translating gives CASSLTGGYEQYF.